The 7 T cell receptor beta chains reported below all come from one sample, sequenced in a study of shared clonotypes between healthy human individuals. Data came from immunoSEQ multiplex PCR; TCRdb stores just in-frame clones and leaves some out. The sample includes hundreds of thousands of clones, around 70% seen only once; the top ten take roughly a tenth. Material for sequencing was memory CD4+ T cells sorted from blood. Regarding subset: CD45RA-negative fraction. The source is a man aged 25 to 40 in good health.

The chain couples TRBV11-2 to TRBJ1-5; the D is unclear. This CDR3 contains 14 residues. Germline loops: CDR1 SGHAT, CDR2 FQNNGV. V dropped 4 bases and J dropped 4 bases, with 11 bases sitting between them. For the CDR3, the DNA is TGTGCCAGCAGCTCGGGGAATGGGAATCAGCCCCAGCATTTT. This sequence encodes CASSSGNGNQPQHF.

This chain uses TRBV18 with TRBJ1-5; D gene unclear. The V and J ends lost 1 base and 5 bases respectively, with 15 bases between them. This CDR3 is 16 amino acids long. Germline CDR1 reads KGHSH; CDR2 reads LQKENI. This CDR3 is CASSPRSGVTYQPQHF. CDR3 nucleotide sequence: TGTGCCAGCTCACCACGAAGTGGAGTAACATATCAGCCCCAGCATTTT.

V usage is TRBV5-1 and J usage is TRBJ2-5, with D perhaps TRBD1 or TRBD2 (5 bases each). Germline assignment: CDR1 SGHRS and CDR2 YFSETQ. CDR3 length: 15 residues. V was shortened by 6 bases and J by 2 bases, with 17 bases between the two germline ends. As DNA, the CDR3 is TGCGCCAGCACCTCCCTCAGTGGGGGACAAGAGACCCAGTACTTC. Its translation is CASTSLSGGQETQYF.

V is TRBV10-1 and J is TRBJ2-2; 7 bases map to TRBD2. The CDR3 is 13 amino acids. V lost 7 bases and J lost 3; bases outside the gene matches: 2. Germline lookup yields CDR1 WNHNN and CDR2 SYGVQD (reference sequence). The CDR3 loop is CASMGGDTGELFF. The CDR3 nucleotides read TGCGCCAGCATGGGAGGGGACACCGGGGAGCTGTTTTTT.

The CDR3 reads CSVSFAVNTGELFF. The CDR3 DNA follows: TGCAGCGTTTCCTTTGCTGTGAACACCGGGGAGCTGTTTTTT. The V call is TRBV29-1, the J call TRBJ2-2; D remains unclear. V shed 5 bases and J shed 1 base, with 11 bases lying between them. The length of the CDR3 is 14 residues. The germline V gene encodes CDR1 SQVTM and CDR2 ANQGSEA.

This chain joins TRBV19 and TRBJ1-1; D is ambiguous. CDR1 and CDR2 (germline): LNHDA, SQIVND (reference sequence). V was pared by 8 bases and J by 6 bases, with 16 bases between. The CDR3 is made up of 13 amino acids. The chain's CDR3 is CASRRVTTSEAFF. The CDR3 coding sequence is TGTGCCAGTCGGCGGGTCACAACCTCTGAAGCTTTCTTT.

This clone was detected only once. Other DNA sequences in the same sample also yield this CDR3. The rearrangement joins TRBV9 to TRBJ2-1, with no clear D. V gave up 0 bases and J gave up 4 bases, with 8 bases separating them. Looked up from germline, CDR1 is SGDLS and CDR2 is YYNGEE. The CDR3 totals 14 residues. The CDR3, as DNA: TGTGCCAGCAGCGTAGCTACGGTTTACAATGAGCAGTTCTTC. This translates into CASSVATVYNEQFF.